This TCR beta chain derives from a study of T cell changes during pregnancy in multiple sclerosis. The protocol was immunoSEQ multiplex PCR, while the TCRdb copy is restricted to in-frame clones and leaves out a portion. The sample records around 56,000 clones, 70% to 90% being singletons. The V segment lost 7 bases and the J segment 0 bases; nucleotides outside the gene matches: 11. Germline CDR1 and CDR2: SQVTM and ANQGSEA. This CDR3 region has 15 residues. The chain employs TRBV29-1 and TRBJ1-1, with 7 bases identical to TRBD1. The sample in question was peripheral blood, obtained after pregnancy. This receptor was obtained from a female donor with multiple sclerosis, enrolled in a pregnancy study. CDR3 DNA sequence: TGCAGCGCCCGACAGGGATGGGCCATGAACACTGAAGCTTTCTTT. Its protein is CSARQGWAMNTEAFF.